This paragraph reports one T cell receptor beta chain. Antigen: not known. Data came from immunoSEQ multiplex PCR; TCRdb stores just in-frame clones and leaves some out. The repertoire holds around 25,000 clones, with roughly nine tenths as singletons. The data derive from a study of T cells in localized non-small cell lung cancer. This CDR3 is built from 16 residues. Germline CDR1 reads SGHRS; CDR2 reads YFSETQ. Trimming shortened V by 4 bases and J by 5 bases, and 20 bases separated the two germline ends. General study results and limits: Uninvolved adjacent lung showed higher T cell clonality than tumor. Appearing in adjacent lung were a median about 50 of the top 100 tumor clones.

The source material was peripheral blood, sampled before any cancer treatment. The chain has TRBV5-1 and TRBJ2-3, with a weak D call TRBD1 (5 bases). This sequence was found in a man between 35 and 75 years old with stage III squamous cell lung carcinoma. The CDR3 protein is CASSQGAVADQDTQYF. DNA for the CDR3: TGCGCCAGCAGCCAAGGGGCGGTGGCGGACCAAGATACGCAGTATTTT.